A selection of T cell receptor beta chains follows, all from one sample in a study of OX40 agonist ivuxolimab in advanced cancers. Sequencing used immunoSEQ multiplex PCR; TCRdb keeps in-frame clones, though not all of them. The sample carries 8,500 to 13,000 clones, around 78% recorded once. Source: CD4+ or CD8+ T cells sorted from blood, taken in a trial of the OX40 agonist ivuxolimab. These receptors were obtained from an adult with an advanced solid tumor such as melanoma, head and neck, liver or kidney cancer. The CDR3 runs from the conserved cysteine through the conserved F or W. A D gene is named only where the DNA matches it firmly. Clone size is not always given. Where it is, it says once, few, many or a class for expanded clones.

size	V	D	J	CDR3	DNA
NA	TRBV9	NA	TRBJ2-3	CASSVEVGGATDTQYF	TGTGCCAGCAGCGTAGAAGTCGGCGGAGCGACAGATACGCAGTATTTT
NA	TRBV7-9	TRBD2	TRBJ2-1	CASRLAEEQFF	TGTGCCAGCAGACTAGCGGAAGAGCAGTTCTTC
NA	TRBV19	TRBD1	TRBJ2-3	CASSRGQGFTDTQYF	TGTGCCAGTAGTAGGGGACAGGGTTTCACAGATACGCAGTATTTT
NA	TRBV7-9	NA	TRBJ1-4	CASSFRGTNEKLFF	TGTGCCAGCAGCTTTCGGGGAACTAATGAAAAACTGTTTTTT
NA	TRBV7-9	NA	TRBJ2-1	CASSLDSSPEQFF	TGTGCCAGCAGCTTAGATTCTAGTCCCGAGCAGTTCTTC
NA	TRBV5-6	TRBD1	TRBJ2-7	CASSHRRQGRNEQYF	TGTGCCAGCAGCCACCGACGACAGGGGAGGAACGAGCAGTACTTC
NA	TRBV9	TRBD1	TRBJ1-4	CASSVPGQENEKLFF	TGTGCCAGCAGCGTACCGGGACAGGAAAATGAAAAACTGTTTTTT
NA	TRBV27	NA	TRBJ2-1	CASSNQGTYNEQFF	TGTGCCAGCAGCAATCAGGGAACCTACAATGAGCAGTTCTTC
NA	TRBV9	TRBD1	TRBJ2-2	CASSVGGQGAYTGELFF	TGTGCCAGCAGCGTGGGAGGACAGGGGGCCTATACCGGGGAGCTGTTTTTT
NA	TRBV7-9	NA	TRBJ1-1	CASSLRRDMNTEAFF	TGTGCCAGCAGCTTGCGTCGGGACATGAACACTGAAGCTTTCTTT
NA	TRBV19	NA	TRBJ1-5	CAAGVNQPQHF	TGTGCCGCTGGGGTGAATCAGCCCCAGCATTTT
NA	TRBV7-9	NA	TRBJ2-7	CASIAREGEQYF	TGTGCCAGCATCGCCCGAGAGGGCGAGCAGTACTTC
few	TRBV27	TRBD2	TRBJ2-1	CASSLSIAGDYNEQFF	TGTGCCAGCAGTTTATCGATCGCGGGAGACTACAATGAGCAGTTCTTC
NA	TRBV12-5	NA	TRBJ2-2	CASGFDVGAHTGELFF	TGTGCTAGTGGTTTTGATGTGGGAGCACACACCGGGGAGCTGTTTTTT
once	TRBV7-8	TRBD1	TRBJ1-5	CASSLVGQGNQPQHF	TGTGCCAGCAGCTTAGTGGGACAGGGGAATCAGCCCCAGCATTTT
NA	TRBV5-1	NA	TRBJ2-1	CASRGGQGRNEQFF	TGCGCCAGCAGGGGGGGGCAGGGTCGCAATGAGCAGTTCTTC
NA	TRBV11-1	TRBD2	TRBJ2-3	CASSLVGLEVDTQYF	TGTGCCAGCAGCTTAGTAGGACTAGAAGTAGATACGCAGTATTTT
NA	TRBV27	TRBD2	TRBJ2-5	CASSSAGGIETQYF	TGTGCCAGCAGTTCCGCGGGGGGGATCGAGACCCAGTACTTC
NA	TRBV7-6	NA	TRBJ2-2	CASSLVLNEGNTGELFF	TGTGCCAGCAGCTTAGTTCTTAATGAGGGAAACACCGGGGAGCTGTTTTTT
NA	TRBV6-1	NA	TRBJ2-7	CASSQDRDFYEQYF	TGTGCCAGCAGTCAAGACCGGGACTTTTACGAGCAGTACTTC
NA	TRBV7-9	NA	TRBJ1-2	CASSKESIQGYTF	TGTGCCAGTAGTAAAGAGAGTATACAGGGCTACACCTTC
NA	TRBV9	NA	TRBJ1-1	CASSVNSLNTEAFF	TGTGCCAGCAGCGTAAACAGTTTGAACACTGAAGCTTTCTTT
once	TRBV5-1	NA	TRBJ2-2	CASSLGESMNTGELFF	TGCGCCAGCAGCTTGGGTGAGTCGATGAACACCGGGGAGCTGTTTTTT
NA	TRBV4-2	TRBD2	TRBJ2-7	CASSTTSGRALEQYF	TGTGCCAGCAGCACGACTAGCGGGAGGGCCCTCGAGCAGTACTTC
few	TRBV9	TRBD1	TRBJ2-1	CASSAQGNSYNEQFF	TGTGCCAGCAGCGCACAGGGGAACTCCTACAATGAGCAGTTCTTC
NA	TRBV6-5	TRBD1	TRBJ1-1	CASSYGDSEAFF	TGTGCCAGCAGTTACGGGGACAGTGAAGCTTTCTTT
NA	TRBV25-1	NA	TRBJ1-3	CASSQAQGPGNTIYF	TGTGCCAGCAGTCAGGCTCAGGGGCCCGGAAACACCATATATTTT
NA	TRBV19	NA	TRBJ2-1	CASSMSDWQGKNEQFF	TGTGCCAGTAGTATGAGCGATTGGCAGGGGAAGAATGAGCAGTTCTTC
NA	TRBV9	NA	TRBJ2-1	CASSPGSGVNEQFF	TGTGCCAGCAGCCCCGGCTCGGGAGTCAATGAGCAGTTCTTC
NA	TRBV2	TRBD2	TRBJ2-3	CASSGGYRAGLEIDTQYF	TGTGCCAGCAGCGGAGGATACAGGGCGGGACTAGAGATAGATACGCAGTATTTT
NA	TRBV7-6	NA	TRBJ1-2	CASSLGSDYGYTF	TGTGCCAGCAGCTTAGGGTCGGACTATGGCTACACCTTC